The 11 T cell receptor beta chains below were found in one sample sequenced in a study of neurological immune-mediated disorders. TCRdb reprocessed the 5' RACE reads with MiXCR, giving one entry per CDR3 protein. The sample includes 100,000 or so distinct CDR3 sequences, about 13% of them seen just once. Described time point: longitudinal time-point 2. The sequenced sample consisted of PBMCs. The receptors originated from a female donor with HTLV-1-associated myelopathy (HAM/TSP).

The chain joins TRBV20-1 to TRBJ2-3; no definite D call. V gave up 0 bases and J gave up 2 bases, with 12 bases separating them. Germline V gives CDR1 DFQATT, CDR2 SNEGSKA (reference sequence). The CDR3 extends over 15 amino acids. CDR3 DNA: TGCAGTGCTAGAGATCCCCGCAGGACCACAGATACGCAGTATTTT. It yields the protein CSARDPRRTTDTQYF.

This clonotype came up many times. This rearrangement joins TRBV6-1 to TRBJ1-1; no definite D call. V dropped 2 bases and J dropped 5 bases, with 9 bases sitting between them. Germline V CDR1 and CDR2: MNHNS, SASEGT. This CDR3 spans 13 amino acids. The CDR3 sequence: CASSEREGTEAFF. The DNA of the CDR3 is TGTGCCAGCAGTGAAAGGGAGGGAACTGAAGCTTTCTTT.

This clonotype came up many times. The gene calls are TRBV7-9 and TRBJ1-2; D ambiguous. The CDR3 sequence is 12 residues long. V was shortened by 4 bases and J by 3 bases, with 6 bases between the two germline ends. The germline CDR1 and CDR2 sequences are SEHNR and FQNEAQ (reference sequence). CDR3 coding DNA: TGTGCCAGCAGCTCGGACCACTATGGCTACACCTTC. Translation gives CASSSDHYGYTF.

Ten or more counts support this clonotype. The chain has TRBV3-1 and TRBJ1-1; TRBD1 matches 8 bases. V was pared by 1 base and J by 4 bases, with 5 bases of the junction left unmatched. The CDR3 has 15 amino acids. The germline V gene has CDR1 LGHDT and CDR2 YNNKEL (reference sequence). The CDR3 sequence is CASSQATGGSTEAFF. The DNA for the CDR3 is TGTGCCAGCAGCCAAGCCACAGGGGGTTCCACTGAAGCTTTCTTT.

This clonotype was seen once. V and J are TRBV20-1 and TRBJ2-1; 12 bases line up with TRBD2. Germline V lookup: CDR1 DFQATT, CDR2 SNEGSKA (reference sequence). The junction had 4 bases not matched to a gene; V was cut back by 3 bases and J by 1 base. The CDR3 has 16 amino acids. The CDR3 spells CSASETSGGSYNEQFF. The CDR3 region has the DNA TGCAGTGCTAGTGAGACTAGCGGGGGATCCTACAATGAGCAGTTCTTC.

This clonotype was found many times. This sequence joins TRBV5-1 and TRBJ2-7, with D possibly TRBD1 on 7 matching bases. V was clipped by 4 bases and J by 6 bases, with 17 bases between them. The CDR3 length is 14 residues. CDR1 and CDR2 from the germline V gene are SGHRS and YFSETQ. The CDR3 spells CASSERTGGTEQYF. The CDR3, as DNA: TGCGCCAGCAGCGAGCGGACAGGAGGGACCGAGCAGTACTTC. The complete variable domain, with remaining parts taken from reference TRBV5-1 and TRBJ2-7, reads KAGVTQTPRYLIKTRGQQVTLSCSPISGHRSVSWYQQTPGQGLQFLFEYFSETQRNKGNFPGRFSGRQFSNSRSEMNVSTLELGDSALYLCASSERTGGTEQYFGPGTRLTVT.

Comments on this clonotype: A much larger clonotype is one base distant, so this may be a read error. The chain recombines TRBV20-1 with TRBJ2-3; D might be TRBD2 (6 bases). Looked up from germline, CDR1 is DFQATT and CDR2 is SNEGSKA (reference sequence). V dropped 8 bases and J dropped 5 bases, with 20 bases sitting between them. This CDR3 region has 14 residues. In DNA, the CDR3 is TGCAGTCTGAACCGGGGGATTCGCATAGATACGCAGTATTTT. As protein: CSLNRGIRIDTQYF.

The sample holds many counts of this clonotype. The chain joins TRBV28 to TRBJ2-3; no clear D. Germline CDR1 is MDHEN and CDR2 is SYDVKM. This CDR3 is 12 amino acids long. Deletions cut 7 bases from V and 2 bases from J, with 7 bases between. The CDR3 spells CASTSHTDTQYF. CDR3 coding DNA: TGTGCCAGCACCTCCCACACAGATACGCAGTATTTT.

This clonotype was seen repeatedly, ten times or more. The rearrangement uses TRBV7-8 and TRBJ1-4; D not resolved. CDR1 SGHVS and CDR2 FQNEAQ come from the germline V gene. The CDR3 spans 15 residues. The germline V and J ends were trimmed by 5 bases and 5 bases, with 15 bases remaining between them. The CDR3 DNA reads TGTGCCAGCAGCCCTCAACAGATAACGAATGAAAAACTGTTTTTT. This sequence encodes CASSPQQITNEKLFF. Filled out from reference TRBV7-8 and TRBJ1-4, the complete variable domain reads GAGVSQSPRYKVAKRGQDVALRCDPISGHVSLFWYQQALGQGPEFLTYFQNEAQLDKSGLPSDRFFAERPEGSVSTLKIQRTQQEDSAVYLCASSPQQITNEKLFFGSGTQLSVL.

This clonotype was seen many times. This chain connects TRBV10-3 to TRBJ2-1, with 7 bases lining up with TRBD2. Germline V gives CDR1 ENHRY, CDR2 SYGVKD. Trimming at V came to 0 bases and at J to 2 bases, leaving 4 bases not matched to a gene. The CDR3 runs 16 residues. CDR3 loop: CAISESRSGAYNEQFF. The CDR3 coding sequence is TGTGCCATCAGTGAGTCGCGGAGCGGGGCCTACAATGAGCAGTTCTTC.

This clonotype was counted ten times or more. The chain recombines TRBV4-1 with TRBJ2-3, with 9 positions matching TRBD2. V was clipped by 0 bases and J by 4 bases; unmatched bases: 8. The germline CDR1 and CDR2 sequences are MGHRA and YSYEKL. The CDR3 length is 17 residues. The CDR3 DNA follows: TGCGCCAGCAGCCAAGAGTGGAGCGGGGGGTTCCCAGATACGCAGTATTTT. Amino acid sequence: CASSQEWSGGFPDTQYF.